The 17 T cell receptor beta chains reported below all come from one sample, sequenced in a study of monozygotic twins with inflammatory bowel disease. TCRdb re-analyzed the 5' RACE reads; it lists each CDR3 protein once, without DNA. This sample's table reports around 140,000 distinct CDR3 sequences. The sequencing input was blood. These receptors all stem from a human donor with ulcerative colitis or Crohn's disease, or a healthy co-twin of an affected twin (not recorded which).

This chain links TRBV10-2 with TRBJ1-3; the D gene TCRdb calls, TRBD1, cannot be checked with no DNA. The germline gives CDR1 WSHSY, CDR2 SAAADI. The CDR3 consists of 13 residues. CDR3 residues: CASSADSGNTIYF.

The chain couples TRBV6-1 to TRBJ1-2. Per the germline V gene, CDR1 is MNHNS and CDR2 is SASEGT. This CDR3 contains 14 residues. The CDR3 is CASSEQGGPYGYTF.

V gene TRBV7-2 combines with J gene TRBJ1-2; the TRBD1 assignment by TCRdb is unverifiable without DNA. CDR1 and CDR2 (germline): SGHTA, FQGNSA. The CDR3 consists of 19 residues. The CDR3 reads CASSLASWGGANPNYGYTF.

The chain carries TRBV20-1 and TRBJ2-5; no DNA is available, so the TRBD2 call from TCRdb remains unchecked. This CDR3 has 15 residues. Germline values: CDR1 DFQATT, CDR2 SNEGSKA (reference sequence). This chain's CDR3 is CSARDITSGRKTQYF.

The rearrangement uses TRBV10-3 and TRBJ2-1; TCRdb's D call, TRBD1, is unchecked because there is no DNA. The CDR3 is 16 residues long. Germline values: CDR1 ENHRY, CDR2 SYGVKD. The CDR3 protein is CAISEPYRVEDNEQFF.

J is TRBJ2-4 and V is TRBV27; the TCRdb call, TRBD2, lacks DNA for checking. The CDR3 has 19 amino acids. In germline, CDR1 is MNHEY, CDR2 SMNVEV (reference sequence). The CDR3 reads CASSRGPGKLSNTKNIQYF.

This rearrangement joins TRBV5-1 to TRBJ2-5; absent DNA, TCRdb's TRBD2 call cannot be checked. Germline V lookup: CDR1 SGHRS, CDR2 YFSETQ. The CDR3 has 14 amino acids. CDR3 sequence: CASSLTSVQETQYF.

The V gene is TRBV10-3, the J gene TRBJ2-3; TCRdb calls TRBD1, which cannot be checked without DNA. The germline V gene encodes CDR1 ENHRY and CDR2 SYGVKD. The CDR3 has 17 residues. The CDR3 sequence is CAISDLLVGGSTDTQYF.

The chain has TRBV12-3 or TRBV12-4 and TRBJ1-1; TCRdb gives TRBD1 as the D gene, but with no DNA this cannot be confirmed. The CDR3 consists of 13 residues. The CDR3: CASSLGWGDEAFF.

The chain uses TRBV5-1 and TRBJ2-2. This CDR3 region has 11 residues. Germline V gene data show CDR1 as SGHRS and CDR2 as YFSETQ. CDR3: CASSFPGELFF.

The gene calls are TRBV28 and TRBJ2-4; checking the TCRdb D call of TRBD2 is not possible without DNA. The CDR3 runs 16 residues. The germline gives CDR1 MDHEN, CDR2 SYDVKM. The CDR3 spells CASRSPGLAGGNIQYF.

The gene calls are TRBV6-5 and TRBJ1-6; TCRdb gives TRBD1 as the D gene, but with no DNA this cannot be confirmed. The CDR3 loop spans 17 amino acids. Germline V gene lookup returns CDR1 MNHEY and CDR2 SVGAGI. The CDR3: CASSYSGQSSYNSPLHF.

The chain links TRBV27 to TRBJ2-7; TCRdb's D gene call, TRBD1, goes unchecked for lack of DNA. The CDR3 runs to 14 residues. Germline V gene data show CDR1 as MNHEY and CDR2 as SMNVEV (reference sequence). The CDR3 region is CASSFAGAPYEQYF.

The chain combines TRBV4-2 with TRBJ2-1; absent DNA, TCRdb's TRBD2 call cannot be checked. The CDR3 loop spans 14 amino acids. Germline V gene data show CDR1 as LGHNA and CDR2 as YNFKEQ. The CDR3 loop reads CASSRREVDNEQFF.

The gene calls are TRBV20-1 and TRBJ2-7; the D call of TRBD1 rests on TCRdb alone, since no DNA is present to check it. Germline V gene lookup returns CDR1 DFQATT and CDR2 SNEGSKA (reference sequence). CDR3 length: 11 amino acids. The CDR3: CSARTGGEQYF.

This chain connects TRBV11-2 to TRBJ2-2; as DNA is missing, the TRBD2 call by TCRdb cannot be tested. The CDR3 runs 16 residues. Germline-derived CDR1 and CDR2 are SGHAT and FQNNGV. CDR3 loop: CASSLGLAYGSGELFF.

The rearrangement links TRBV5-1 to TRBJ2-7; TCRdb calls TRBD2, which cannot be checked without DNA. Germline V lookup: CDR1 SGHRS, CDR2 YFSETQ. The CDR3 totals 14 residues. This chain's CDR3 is CASSLGGRAYEQYF.